This T cell receptor (beta chain) was identified in a study of blood T cell repertoires in COVID-19. In the study's own analysis: Amplification from reference gene primers served as the basis for estimated nucleated cell counts. Using immunoSEQ multiplex PCR, the repertoire was profiled, and TCRdb retains in-frame clones only, with some absent. From that table come the V and J calls and clone size; the DNA was used to work out D and trimming. The table includes 250,000 or so clones, approximately 88% detected once. V was cut by 7 bases and J by 8 bases, with 26 bases left in between. The CDR3 sequence is 15 residues long. Per the germline V gene, CDR1 is GTSNPN and CDR2 is SVGIG (reference sequence).

This chain uses TRBV30 with TRBJ1-1; TRBD1 is a possible D gene (6 bases). The TCR sequence derives from a woman in her 40s with acute COVID-19. Sequences were obtained from PBMCs or T cells enriched from blood (not recorded which). The CDR3 sequence is CALIKAGARIKEAFF. In DNA, the CDR3 is TGTGCCTTGATTAAGGCAGGGGCGCGGATAAAAGAAGCTTTCTTT.